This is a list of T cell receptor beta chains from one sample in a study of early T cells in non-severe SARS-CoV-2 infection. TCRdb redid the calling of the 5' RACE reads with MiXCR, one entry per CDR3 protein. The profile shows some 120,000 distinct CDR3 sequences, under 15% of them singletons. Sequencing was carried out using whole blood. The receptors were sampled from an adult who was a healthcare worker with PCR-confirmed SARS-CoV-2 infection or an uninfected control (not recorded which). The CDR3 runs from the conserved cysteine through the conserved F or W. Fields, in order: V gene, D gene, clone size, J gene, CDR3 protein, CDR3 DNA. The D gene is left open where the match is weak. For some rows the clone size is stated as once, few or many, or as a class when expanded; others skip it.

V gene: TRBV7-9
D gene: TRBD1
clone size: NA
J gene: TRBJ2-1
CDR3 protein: CASSSLFRNRGRNEQFF
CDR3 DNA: TGTGCCAGCAGCTCCCTCTTTAGGAACAGGGGACGCAATGAGCAGTTCTTC

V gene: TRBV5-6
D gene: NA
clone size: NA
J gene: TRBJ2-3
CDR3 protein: CASSPNLGAVSTDTQYF
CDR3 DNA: TGTGCCAGCAGCCCCAACCTGGGGGCTGTAAGCACAGATACGCAGTATTTT

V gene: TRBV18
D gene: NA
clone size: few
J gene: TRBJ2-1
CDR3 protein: CASSPGPDSGEQFF
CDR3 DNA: TGTGCCAGCTCACCGGGTCCCGATAGCGGTGAGCAGTTCTTC

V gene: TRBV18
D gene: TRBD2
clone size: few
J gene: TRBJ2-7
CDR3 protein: CASSPQGRDEQYF
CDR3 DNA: TGTGCCAGCTCACCACAGGGGAGGGACGAGCAGTACTTC

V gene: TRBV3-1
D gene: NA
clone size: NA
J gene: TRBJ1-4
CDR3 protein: CASSQGGNEKLFF
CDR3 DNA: TGTGCCAGCAGCCAGGGCGGAAATGAAAAACTGTTTTTT

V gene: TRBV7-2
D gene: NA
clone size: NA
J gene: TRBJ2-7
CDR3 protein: CASSLDNRASYEQYF
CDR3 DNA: TGTGCCAGCAGCTTAGATAACAGGGCCTCCTACGAGCAGTACTTC

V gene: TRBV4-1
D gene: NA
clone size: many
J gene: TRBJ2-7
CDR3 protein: CASSQVILAAYEQYF
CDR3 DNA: TGCGCCAGCAGCCAAGTGATTCTCGCGGCCTACGAGCAGTACTTC

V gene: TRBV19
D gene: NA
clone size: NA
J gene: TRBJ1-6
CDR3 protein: CASSPAAVYNSPLHF
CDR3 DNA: TGTGCCAGTAGCCCCGCCGCGGTCTATAATTCACCCCTCCACTTT

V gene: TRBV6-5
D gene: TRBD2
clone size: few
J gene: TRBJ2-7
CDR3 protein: CASSSPSGGFYEQYF
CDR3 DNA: TGTGCCAGCAGTTCCCCCAGCGGGGGATTCTACGAGCAGTACTTC

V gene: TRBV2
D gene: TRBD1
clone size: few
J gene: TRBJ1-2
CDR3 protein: CASSWNRGSDGYTF
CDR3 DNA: TGTGCCAGCAGCTGGAACAGGGGCAGCGATGGCTACACCTTC

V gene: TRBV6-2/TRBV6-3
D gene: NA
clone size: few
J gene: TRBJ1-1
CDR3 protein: CASSPGPPLGGAFF
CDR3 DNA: TGTGCCAGCAGTCCGGGTCCACCTCTTGGGGGAGCTTTCTTT

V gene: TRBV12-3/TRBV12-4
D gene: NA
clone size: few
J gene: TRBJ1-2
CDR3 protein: CASSSRLGGYTF
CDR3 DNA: TGTGCCAGCAGTTCCCGGTTGGGTGGCTACACCTTC

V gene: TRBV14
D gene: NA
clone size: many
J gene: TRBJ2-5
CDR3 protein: CASSPTGEETQYF
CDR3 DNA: TGTGCCAGCAGCCCTACGGGGGAAGAGACCCAGTACTTC

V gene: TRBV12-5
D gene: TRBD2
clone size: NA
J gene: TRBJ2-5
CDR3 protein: CASGLGAGEETQYF
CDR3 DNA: TGTGCTAGTGGTTTAGGGGCGGGGGAAGAGACCCAGTACTTC

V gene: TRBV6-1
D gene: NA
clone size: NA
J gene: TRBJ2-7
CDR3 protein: CASSELGEAQYF
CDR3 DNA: TGTGCCAGCAGTGAACTAGGGGAGGCGCAGTACTTC

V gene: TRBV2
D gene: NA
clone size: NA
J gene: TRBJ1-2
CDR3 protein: CASSAGTGHSYGYTF
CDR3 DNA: TGTGCCAGCAGTGCGGGAACGGGACACTCATATGGCTACACCTTC

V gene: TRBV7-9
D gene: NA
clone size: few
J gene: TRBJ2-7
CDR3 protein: CASSWGPGMSMGEQYF
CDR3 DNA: TGTGCCAGCAGCTGGGGACCAGGGATGAGTATGGGCGAGCAGTACTTC

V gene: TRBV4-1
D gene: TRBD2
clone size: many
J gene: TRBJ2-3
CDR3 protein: CASSVRLAGGYSTDTQYF
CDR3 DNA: TGCGCCAGCAGCGTCCGACTAGCGGGGGGCTATAGCACAGATACGCAGTATTTT

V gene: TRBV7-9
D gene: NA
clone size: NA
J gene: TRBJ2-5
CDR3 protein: CASGPGQATKYQETQYF
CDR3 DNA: TGTGCCAGCGGTCCGGGACAAGCAACGAAGTACCAAGAGACCCAGTACTTC

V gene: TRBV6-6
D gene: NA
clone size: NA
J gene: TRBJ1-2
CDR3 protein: CASSPSVGYGYTF
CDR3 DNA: TGTGCCAGCAGCCCCTCAGTGGGCTATGGCTACACCTTC

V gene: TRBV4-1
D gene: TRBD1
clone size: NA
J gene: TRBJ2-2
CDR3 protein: CASSVDRAGELFF
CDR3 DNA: TGCGCCAGCAGCGTAGACAGGGCCGGGGAGCTGTTTTTT

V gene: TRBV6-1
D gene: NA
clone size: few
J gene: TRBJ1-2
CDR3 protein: CASSERRQSYGYTF
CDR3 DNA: TGTGCCAGCAGTGAACGAAGACAGTCCTATGGCTACACCTTC

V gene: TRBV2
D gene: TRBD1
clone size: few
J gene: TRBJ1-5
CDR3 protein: CASKLDREGQPQHF
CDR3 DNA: TGTGCCAGCAAGCTAGACAGGGAGGGGCAGCCCCAGCATTTT

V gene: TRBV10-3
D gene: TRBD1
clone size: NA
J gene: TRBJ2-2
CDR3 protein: CAIGKQGANSNTGELFF
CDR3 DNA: TGTGCCATCGGAAAACAGGGGGCCAATTCGAACACCGGGGAGCTGTTTTTT

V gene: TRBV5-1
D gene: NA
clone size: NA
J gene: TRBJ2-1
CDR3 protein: CASSLAGSANEQFF
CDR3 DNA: TGCGCCAGCAGCTTGGCGGGTTCCGCCAATGAGCAGTTCTTC

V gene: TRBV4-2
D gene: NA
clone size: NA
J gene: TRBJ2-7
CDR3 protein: CASSQDWGTPYYEQYF
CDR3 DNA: TGTGCCAGCAGCCAAGATTGGGGGACACCCTACTACGAGCAGTACTTC

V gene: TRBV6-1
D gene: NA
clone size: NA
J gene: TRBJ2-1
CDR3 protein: CASSVRHESYNEQFF
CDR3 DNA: TGTGCCAGCAGTGTCCGACACGAATCCTACAATGAGCAGTTCTTC

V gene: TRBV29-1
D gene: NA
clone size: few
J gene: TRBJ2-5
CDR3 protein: CSVERDHSPGTQYF
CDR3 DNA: TGCAGCGTTGAACGGGACCACTCTCCGGGGACCCAGTACTTC

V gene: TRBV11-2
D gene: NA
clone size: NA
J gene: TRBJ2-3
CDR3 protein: CASSSRLRGTDTQYF
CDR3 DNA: TGTGCCAGCAGCTCCAGACTCCGGGGCACAGATACGCAGTATTTT

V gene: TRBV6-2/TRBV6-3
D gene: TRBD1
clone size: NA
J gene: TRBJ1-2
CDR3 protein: CASSYSRTGGPNYGYTF
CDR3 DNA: TGTGCCAGCAGTTACTCGAGGACAGGGGGGCCTAACTATGGCTACACCTTC

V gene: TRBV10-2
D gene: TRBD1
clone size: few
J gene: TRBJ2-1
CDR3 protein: CASSEQGALLEQFF
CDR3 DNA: TGCGCCAGCAGCGAACAGGGGGCTCTGTTGGAGCAGTTCTTC

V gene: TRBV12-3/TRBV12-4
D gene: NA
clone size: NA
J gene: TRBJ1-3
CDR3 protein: CASSLYVRIWSGNTIYF
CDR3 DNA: TGTGCCAGCAGTTTATATGTGAGAATATGGTCTGGAAACACCATATATTTT

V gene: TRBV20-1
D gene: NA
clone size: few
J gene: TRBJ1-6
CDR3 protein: CSARVKQANSPLHF
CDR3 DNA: TGCAGTGCTAGAGTAAAGCAAGCGAATTCACCCCTCCACTTT

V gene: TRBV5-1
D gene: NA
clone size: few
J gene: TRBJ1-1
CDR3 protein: CASSSRGVGGYTEAFF
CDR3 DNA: TGCGCCAGCAGCTCCAGAGGTGTTGGGGGATACACTGAAGCTTTCTTT

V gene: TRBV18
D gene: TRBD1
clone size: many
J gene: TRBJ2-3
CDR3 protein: CASSPTNRGRTDTQYF
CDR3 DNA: TGTGCCAGCTCACCTACCAACAGGGGCCGCACAGATACGCAGTATTTT

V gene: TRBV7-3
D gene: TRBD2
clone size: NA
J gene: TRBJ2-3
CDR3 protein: CASSFNGGADTQYF
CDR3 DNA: TGTGCCAGCAGCTTCAACGGGGGGGCAGATACGCAGTATTTT

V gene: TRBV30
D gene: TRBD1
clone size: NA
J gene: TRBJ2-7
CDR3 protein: CAWSLTGGYEQYF
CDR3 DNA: TGTGCCTGGAGTTTAACAGGGGGCTACGAGCAGTACTTC

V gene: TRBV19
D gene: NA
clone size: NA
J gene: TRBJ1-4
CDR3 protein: CASSITPFPANEKLFF
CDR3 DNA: TGTGCCAGTAGTATCACACCGTTCCCCGCCAATGAAAAACTGTTTTTT

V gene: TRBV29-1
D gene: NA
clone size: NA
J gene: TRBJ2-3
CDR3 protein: CSVEDRDRSRDTQYF
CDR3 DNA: TGCAGCGTTGAAGATCGAGACCGATCAAGGGATACGCAGTATTTT

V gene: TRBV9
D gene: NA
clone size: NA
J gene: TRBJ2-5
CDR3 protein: CASSVGNLVETQYF
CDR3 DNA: TGTGCCAGCAGCGTAGGCAACCTTGTGGAGACCCAGTACTTC

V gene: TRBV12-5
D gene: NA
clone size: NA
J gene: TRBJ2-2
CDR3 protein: CASGLPPHTGELFF
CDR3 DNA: TGTGCTAGTGGTTTGCCCCCCCACACCGGGGAGCTGTTTTTT

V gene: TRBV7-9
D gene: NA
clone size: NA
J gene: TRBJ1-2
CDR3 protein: CASSLEDTGYTF
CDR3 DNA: TGTGCCAGCAGCTTAGAGGATACCGGCTACACCTTC

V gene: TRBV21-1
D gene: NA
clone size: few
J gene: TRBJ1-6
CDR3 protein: CASSRGPNFSSYNSPLHF
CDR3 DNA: TGTGCCAGCTCCCGGGGTCCTAACTTTAGCTCCTATAATTCACCCCTCCACTTT

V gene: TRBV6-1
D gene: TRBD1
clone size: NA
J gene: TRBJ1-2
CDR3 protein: CASDSGGQGEDGYTF
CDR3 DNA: TGTGCCAGCGATTCGGGAGGGCAGGGGGAAGATGGCTACACCTTC

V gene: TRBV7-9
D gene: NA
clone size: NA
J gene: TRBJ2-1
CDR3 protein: CASSLSGGSNEQFF
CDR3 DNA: TGTGCCAGCAGCTTATCTGGGGGTAGCAATGAGCAGTTCTTC

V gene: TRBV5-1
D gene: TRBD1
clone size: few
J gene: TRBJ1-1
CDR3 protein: CASTGTARPEAFF
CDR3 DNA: TGCGCCAGCACCGGGACAGCACGGCCTGAAGCTTTCTTT

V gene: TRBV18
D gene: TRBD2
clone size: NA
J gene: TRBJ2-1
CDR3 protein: CASSSYLAGGSNEQFF
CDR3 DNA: TGTGCCAGCTCATCTTATCTAGCGGGGGGATCAAATGAGCAGTTCTTC

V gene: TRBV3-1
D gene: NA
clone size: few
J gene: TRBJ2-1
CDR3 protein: CASSQGPTKQFF
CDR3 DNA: TGTGCCAGCAGCCAAGGTCCCACCAAGCAGTTCTTC

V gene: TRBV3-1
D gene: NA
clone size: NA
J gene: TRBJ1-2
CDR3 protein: CASSQVALQESYGYTF
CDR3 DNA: TGTGCCAGCAGCCAAGTAGCATTACAGGAGAGCTATGGCTACACCTTC

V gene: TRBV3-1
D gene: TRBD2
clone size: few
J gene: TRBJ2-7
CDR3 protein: CASSHARLADEQYF
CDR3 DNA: TGTGCCAGCAGCCACGCCCGACTAGCTGACGAGCAGTACTTC

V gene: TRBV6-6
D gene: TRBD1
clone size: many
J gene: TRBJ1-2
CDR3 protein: CASSYGTVDYTF
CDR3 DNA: TGTGCCAGCAGTTACGGGACAGTGGACTACACCTTC

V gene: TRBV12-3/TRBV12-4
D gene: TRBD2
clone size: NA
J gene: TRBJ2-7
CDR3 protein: CASTLAGVGEQYF
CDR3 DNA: TGTGCCAGTACATTAGCGGGGGTTGGGGAGCAGTACTTC

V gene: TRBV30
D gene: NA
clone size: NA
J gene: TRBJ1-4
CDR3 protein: CACPSTTSNREKLFF
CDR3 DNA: TGTGCCTGCCCTTCGACGACAAGTAATCGAGAAAAACTGTTTTTT

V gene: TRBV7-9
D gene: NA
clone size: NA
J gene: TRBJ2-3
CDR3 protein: CASSLAEVQDTQYF
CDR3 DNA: TGTGCCAGCAGCTTAGCTGAGGTTCAGGATACGCAGTATTTT

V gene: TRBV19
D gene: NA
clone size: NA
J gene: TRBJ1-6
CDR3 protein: CASSGTLWADSPLHF
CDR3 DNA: TGTGCCAGTAGCGGGACACTCTGGGCGGATTCACCCCTCCACTTT

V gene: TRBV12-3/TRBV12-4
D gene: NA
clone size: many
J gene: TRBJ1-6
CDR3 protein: CASWGGDAYNSPLHF
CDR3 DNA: TGTGCCAGCTGGGGAGGGGATGCCTATAATTCACCCCTCCACTTT

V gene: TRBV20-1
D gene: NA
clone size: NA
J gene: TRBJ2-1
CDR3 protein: CSARVAASYNEQFF
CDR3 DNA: TGCAGTGCTAGGGTAGCGGCCTCCTACAATGAGCAGTTCTTC

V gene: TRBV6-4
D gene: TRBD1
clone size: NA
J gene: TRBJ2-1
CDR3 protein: CALPPGTGNEQFF
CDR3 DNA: TGTGCCTTACCTCCCGGGACAGGGAATGAGCAGTTCTTC

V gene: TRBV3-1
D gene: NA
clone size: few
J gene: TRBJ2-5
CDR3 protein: CASKEAGMRETQYF
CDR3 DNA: TGTGCCAGCAAGGAGGCGGGAATGAGAGAGACCCAGTACTTC